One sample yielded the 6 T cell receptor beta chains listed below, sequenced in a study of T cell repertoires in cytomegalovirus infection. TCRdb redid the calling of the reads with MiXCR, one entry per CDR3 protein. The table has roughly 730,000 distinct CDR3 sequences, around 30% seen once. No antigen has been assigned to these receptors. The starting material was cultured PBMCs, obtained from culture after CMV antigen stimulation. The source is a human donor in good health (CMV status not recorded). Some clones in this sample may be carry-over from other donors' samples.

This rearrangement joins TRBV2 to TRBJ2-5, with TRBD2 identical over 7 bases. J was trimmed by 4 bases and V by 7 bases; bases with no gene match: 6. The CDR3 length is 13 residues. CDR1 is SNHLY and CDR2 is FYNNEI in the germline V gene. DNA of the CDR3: TGTGCCAGCATCCTAAGGGAGGGAGAGACCCAGTACTTC. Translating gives CASILREGETQYF.

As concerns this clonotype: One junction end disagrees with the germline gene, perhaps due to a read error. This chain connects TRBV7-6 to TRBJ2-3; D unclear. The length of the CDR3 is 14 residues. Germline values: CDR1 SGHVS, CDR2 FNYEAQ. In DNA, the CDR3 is TGTGCCAGCAGCTCCAACGTCCTCACAGATACGCCGTATTTT. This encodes CASSSNVLTDTPYF.

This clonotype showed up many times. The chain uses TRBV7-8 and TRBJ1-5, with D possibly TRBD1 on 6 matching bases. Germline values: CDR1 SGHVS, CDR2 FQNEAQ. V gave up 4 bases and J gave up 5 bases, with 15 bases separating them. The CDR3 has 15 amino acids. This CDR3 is CASSSPWDIYQPQHF. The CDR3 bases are TGTGCCAGCAGCTCCCCGTGGGACATCTATCAGCCCCAGCATTTT.

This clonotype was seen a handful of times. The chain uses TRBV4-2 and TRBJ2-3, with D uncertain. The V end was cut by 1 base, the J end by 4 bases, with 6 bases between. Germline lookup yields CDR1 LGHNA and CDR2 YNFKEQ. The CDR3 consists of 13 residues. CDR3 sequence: CASSQVRADTQYF. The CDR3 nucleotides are TGTGCCAGCAGCCAAGTCAGAGCAGATACGCAGTATTTT.

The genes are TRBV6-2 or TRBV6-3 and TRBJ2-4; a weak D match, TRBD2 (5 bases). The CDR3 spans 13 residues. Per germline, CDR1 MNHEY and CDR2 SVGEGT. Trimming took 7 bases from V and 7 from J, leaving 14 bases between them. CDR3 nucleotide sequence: TGTGCCAGCACCCCGCCCCCGGGGAACATTCAGTACTTC. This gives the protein CASTPPPGNIQYF.

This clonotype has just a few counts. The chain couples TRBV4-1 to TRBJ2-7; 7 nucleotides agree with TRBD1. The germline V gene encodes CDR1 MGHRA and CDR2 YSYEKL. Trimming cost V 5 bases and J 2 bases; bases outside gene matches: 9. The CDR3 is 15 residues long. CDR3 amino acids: CASSYRDSETYEQYF. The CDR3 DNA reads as TGCGCCAGCAGCTACCGGGACAGCGAAACCTACGAGCAGTACTTC.